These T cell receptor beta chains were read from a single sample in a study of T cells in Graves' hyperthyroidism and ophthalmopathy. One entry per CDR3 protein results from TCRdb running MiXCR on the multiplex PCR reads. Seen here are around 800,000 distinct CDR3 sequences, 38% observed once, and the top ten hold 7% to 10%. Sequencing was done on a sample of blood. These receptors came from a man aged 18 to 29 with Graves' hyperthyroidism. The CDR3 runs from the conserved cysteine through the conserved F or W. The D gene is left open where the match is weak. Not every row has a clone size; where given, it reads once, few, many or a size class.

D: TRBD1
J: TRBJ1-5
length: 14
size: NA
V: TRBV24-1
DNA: TGTGCCACCAGTGAAACCGAGACAGGGGTGAACGAGCATTTT
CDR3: CATSETETGVNEHF

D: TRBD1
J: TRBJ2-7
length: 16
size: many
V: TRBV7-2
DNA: TGTGCCAGCAGCCCCAACCAGGGACAGGTCGAACACGAGCAGTACTTC
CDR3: CASSPNQGQVEHEQYF

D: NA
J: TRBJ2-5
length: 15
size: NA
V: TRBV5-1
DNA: TGCGCCAGCAGGGGCGGGGCAGACCGACGTGAGACCCAGTACTTC
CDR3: CASRGGADRRETQYF

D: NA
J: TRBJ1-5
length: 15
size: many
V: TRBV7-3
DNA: TGTGCCAGCAGCTTAGCAGACAACCCCAATCAGCCCCAGCATTTT
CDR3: CASSLADNPNQPQHF

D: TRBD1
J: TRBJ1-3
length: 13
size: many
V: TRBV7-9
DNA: TGTGCCAGCCGTTCAGGGGGCGGAAACACCATATATTTT
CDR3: CASRSGGGNTIYF

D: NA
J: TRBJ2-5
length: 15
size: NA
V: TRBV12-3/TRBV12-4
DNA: TGTGCCAGCAGTCAGGGACTCGTTTGGCAAGAGACCCAGTACTTC
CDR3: CASSQGLVWQETQYF

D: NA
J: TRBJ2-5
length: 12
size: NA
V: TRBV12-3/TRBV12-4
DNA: TGTGCCAGCACCTCCCTGGGGGCTCCCTCGTACTTC
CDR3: CASTSLGAPSYF

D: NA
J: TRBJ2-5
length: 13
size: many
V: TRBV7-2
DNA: TGTGCCAGCAGCCGCGGGGTAGAAGAGACCCAGTACTTC
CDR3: CASSRGVEETQYF

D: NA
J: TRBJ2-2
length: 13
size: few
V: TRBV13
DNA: TGTGCCAGCAGCCCGGGGGTCACCGGGGAGCTGTTTTTT
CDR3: CASSPGVTGELFF

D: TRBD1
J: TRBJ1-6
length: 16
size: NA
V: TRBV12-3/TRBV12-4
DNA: TGTGCCAGCAGCTCAGTGACAGGGCTTCATAATTCACCCCTCCACTTT
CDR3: CASSSVTGLHNSPLHF

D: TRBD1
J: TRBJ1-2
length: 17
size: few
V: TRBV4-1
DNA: TGCGCCAGCAGCCAAGGTGCAGGGGGTAATGCGAACTATGGCTACACCTTC
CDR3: CASSQGAGGNANYGYTF

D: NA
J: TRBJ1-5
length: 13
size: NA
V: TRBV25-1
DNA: TGTGCCAGCAGCAGGGGCAACGGTCAGCCCCAGCATTTT
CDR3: CASSRGNGQPQHF

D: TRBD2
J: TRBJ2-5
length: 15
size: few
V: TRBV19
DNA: TGTGCCAGTAGTCACCGGACTAGCGGGCAAGAGACCCAGTACTTC
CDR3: CASSHRTSGQETQYF

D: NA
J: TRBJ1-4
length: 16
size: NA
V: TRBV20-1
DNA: TGCAGTGCTAGCTCTCCCTTGGAGGTATCTAATGAAAAACTGTTTTTT
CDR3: CSASSPLEVSNEKLFF